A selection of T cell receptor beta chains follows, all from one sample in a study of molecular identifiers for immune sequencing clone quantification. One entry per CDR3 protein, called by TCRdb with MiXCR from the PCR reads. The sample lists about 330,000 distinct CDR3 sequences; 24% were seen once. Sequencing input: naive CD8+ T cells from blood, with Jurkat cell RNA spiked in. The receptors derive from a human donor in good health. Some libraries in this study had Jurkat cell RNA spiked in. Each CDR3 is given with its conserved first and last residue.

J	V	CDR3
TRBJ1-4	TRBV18	CASTPPFGQSNEKLFF
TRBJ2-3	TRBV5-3	CAGSLDAQNTDTQYF
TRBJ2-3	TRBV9	CASSTPEALLTDTQYF
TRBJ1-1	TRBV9	CASSSRPTAYNREAFF
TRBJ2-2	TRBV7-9	CASSLLRSGELLF
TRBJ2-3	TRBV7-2	CASSLAFAASGGLGLVTDTQYF
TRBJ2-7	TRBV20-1	CSARTEGTSSYEQYF
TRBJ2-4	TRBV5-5	CASSLGTENIQYF
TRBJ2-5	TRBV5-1	CASSIRGNRVETQYF
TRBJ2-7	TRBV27	CASSLGGAEYF
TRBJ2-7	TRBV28	CASSFKTGVPHEQYF
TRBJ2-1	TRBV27	CASSLRDSAYNEQFF
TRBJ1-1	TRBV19	CASMWDPWATEAFF
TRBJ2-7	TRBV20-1	CSAKTATYEQYF
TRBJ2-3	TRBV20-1	CSAGPSGIYTDTQYF
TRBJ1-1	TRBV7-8	CASSLDPVGPRVDTEAFF
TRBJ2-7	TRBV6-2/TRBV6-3	CASGTVSYEQYF
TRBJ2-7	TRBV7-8	CASSLDWGEQYF
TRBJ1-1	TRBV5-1	CASSVARQGSYTEAFF
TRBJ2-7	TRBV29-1	CSGGTAEGGEQYF
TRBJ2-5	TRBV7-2	CASSKGPLLETQYF
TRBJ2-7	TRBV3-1	CASSQVDGYEQYF
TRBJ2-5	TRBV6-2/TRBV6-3	CASSPWDSSLETQYF
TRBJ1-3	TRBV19	CASSFATGTGGTYSGNTIYF
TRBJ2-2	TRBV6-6	CASRLRTGGTGELFF
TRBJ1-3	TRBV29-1	CSVEQDWTDSGNAIYF
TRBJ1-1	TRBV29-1	CSGADRVDAEAFF
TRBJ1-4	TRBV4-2	CASSQERWGDSTNEKLFF
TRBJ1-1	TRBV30	CAWSASDWVNTEAFF
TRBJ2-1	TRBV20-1	CSVPSGAVPGLAEYNEQFF
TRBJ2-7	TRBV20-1	CSARDLGGYEQYF
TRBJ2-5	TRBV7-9	CASSLAVRTSGGQETQYF
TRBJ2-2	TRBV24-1	CATSEEDSLRPYATGELFF
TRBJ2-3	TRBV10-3	CAISGTGTLWEDTQYF
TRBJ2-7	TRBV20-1	CSARRDHEQYF
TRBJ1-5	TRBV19	CASRSWGDSNQPQHF
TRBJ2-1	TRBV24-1	CATSIGGGFYNEQSF
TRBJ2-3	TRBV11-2	CASRDTSEMVTDTQYF
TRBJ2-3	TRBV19	CASSNPPGTQYF
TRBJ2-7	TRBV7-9	CASSLSPGQGSQDEQYF